This T cell receptor beta chain was retrieved from a study of blood T cell repertoires in COVID-19 (dated by TCRdb to 2020 to 2022). About the study as a whole: Samples from collaborators originated in the United States, Italy and Spain and spanned both the acute and convalescent phases of COVID-19. Deeply sampled blood TCRbeta repertoires from subjects exposed to, actively infected with, or recovered from COVID-19 were included in the dataset. A de-identified subject ID, COVID-19 status, age in years and sex were almost always included in the sample metadata. The material from the prospective study consisted of cDNA or gDNA derived from T cells, B-cell-depleted T cells, or PBMCs. Where available, HLA class I and class II types were taken from metadata supplied by the sample provider and were not determined by assay-based typing. The repertoires were released in a freely available public database intended as a resource for research on the immune response to SARS-CoV-2. Samples came from the ongoing ImmuneRACE study (first 160 participants) plus 1,254 subjects from 6 global collaborators.

For this chain, trimming is 3 bases at the V end and 4 bases at the J end, and the number of junction bases without a gene match is 7. Looking up the germline V gene yields CDR1 MDHEN and CDR2 SYDVKM. From the cysteine through the phenylalanine, the CDR3 covers 16 amino acids. The only DNA kept is the CDR3, 48 bases in frame from the first base. For this clone: Its cognate antigen has yet to be identified. Base qualities are not at hand, and no much larger clone is one base apart.

The paper's findings and limits, for the study overall: The amount of clinical and demographic metadata varied by source and participant and was provided uncurated.

TCRbeta CDR3 regions were amplified from genomic DNA using the immunoSEQ Assay, a bias-controlled multiplex PCR. The original pipeline was this. Nucleated cell counts per sample were estimated from amplification of reference gene primers within the assay. Sequence reads were collapsed and filtered to measure the absolute abundance of every unique TCRbeta CDR3 rearrangement. For each sample, productive Simpson clonality was calculated as the square root of Simpson's diversity index over productive rearrangements. Held by TCRdb, this immuneACCESS table contains in-frame sequences only and omits some clones. Under half of the omission traces to an unresolved V gene where checked; the cause of the rest is unknown. The DNA gave D and trimming, while V, J and clone size come from that table. This sample gives a few hundred thousand clones in total; roughly 88% of them show up just once. The biggest ten clones account for 5% to 6% of the sample.

Participants in the prospective study were enrolled through a virtual design, were aged roughly 18 to 100 years, and lived in roughly 24 United States geographic areas. To assign participants to cohorts, the prospective study relied on clinical history that participants themselves reported in a screening survey and a study questionnaire. For ImmuneRACE Cohort 3, a participant was defined as recovered based on two consecutive negative NP/OP PCR tests, clearance by a healthcare professional, or resolution of symptoms. In the prospective study, whole blood, serum and a nasopharyngeal or oropharyngeal swab were collected from each participant by mobile phlebotomists. Prospective study participants could optionally give additional blood draws and questionnaires over an approximately 2-month period. Prospective study blood samples were shipped either frozen or at room temperature before DNA extraction.

The sequence was obtained from a man aged 25-40 years who had recovered from COVID-19. Sequencing was done on a sample of PBMCs or T cells enriched from blood (not recorded which). The sequence joins TRBV28 to TRBJ2-1; 9 junctional bases match TRBD2. For the CDR3, the sequence is CASSLTSGRRYNEQFF. The bases are TGTGCCAGCAGTTTGACTAGCGGTAGGCGTTACAATGAGCAGTTCTTC.